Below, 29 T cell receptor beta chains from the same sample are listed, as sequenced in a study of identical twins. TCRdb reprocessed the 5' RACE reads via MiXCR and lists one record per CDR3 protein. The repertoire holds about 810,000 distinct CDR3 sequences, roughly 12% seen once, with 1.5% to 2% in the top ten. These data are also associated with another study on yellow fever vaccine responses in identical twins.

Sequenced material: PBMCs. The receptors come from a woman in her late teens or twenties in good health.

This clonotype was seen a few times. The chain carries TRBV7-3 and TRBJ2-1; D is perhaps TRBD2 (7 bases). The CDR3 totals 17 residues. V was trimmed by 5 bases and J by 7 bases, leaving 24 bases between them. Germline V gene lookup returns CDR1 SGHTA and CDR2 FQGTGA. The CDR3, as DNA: TGTGCCAGCAGCGCAAACCCCGGCGGGGGAAGGGGGAATGAGCAGTTCTTC. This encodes CASSANPGGGRGNEQFF. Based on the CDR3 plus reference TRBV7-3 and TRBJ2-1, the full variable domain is GAGVSQTPSNKVTEKGKYVELRCDPISGHTALYWYRQSLGQGPEFLIYFQGTGAADDSGLPNDRFFAVRPEGSVSTLKIQRTERGDSAVYLCASSANPGGGRGNEQFFGPGTRLTVL.

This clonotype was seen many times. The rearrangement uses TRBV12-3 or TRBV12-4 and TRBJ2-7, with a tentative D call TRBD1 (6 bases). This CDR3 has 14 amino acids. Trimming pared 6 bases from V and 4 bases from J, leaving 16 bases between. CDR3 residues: CASSPTGIQYEQYF. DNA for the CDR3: TGTGCCAGCAGCCCTACAGGGATTCAGTACGAGCAGTACTTC.

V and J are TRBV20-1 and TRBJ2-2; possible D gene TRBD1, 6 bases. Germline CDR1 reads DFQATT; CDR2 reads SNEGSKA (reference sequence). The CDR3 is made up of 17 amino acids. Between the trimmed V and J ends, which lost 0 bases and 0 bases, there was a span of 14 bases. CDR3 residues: CSARDIRQGTNTGELFF. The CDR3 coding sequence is TGCAGTGCTAGAGATATCCGGCAGGGGACGAACACCGGGGAGCTGTTTTTT.

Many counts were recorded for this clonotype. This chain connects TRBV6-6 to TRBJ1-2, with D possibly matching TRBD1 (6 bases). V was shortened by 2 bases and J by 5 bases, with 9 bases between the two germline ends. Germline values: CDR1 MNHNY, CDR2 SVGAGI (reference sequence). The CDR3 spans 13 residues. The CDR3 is CASSYGTSYGYTF. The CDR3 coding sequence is TGTGCCAGCAGTTACGGGACATCTTATGGCTACACCTTC.

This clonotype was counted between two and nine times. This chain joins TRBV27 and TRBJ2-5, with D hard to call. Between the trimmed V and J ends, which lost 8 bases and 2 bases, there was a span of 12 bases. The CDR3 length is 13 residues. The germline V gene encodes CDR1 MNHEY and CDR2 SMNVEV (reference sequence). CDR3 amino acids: CASRKLGQETQYF. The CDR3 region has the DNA TGTGCCAGCCGAAAGTTAGGTCAAGAGACCCAGTACTTC.

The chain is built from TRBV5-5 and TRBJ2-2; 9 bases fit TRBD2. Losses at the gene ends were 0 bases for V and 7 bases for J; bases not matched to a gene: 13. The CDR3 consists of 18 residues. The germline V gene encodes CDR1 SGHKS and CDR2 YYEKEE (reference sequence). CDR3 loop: CASSLARIGGGAVGELFF. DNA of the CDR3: TGTGCCAGCAGCTTGGCCAGGATTGGCGGGGGGGCCGTCGGGGAGCTGTTTTTT.

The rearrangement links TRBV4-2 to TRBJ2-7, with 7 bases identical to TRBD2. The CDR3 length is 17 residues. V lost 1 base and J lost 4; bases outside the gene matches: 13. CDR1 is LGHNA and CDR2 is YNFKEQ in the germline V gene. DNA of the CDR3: TGTGCCAGCAGCCAAGCTTGGTTTGGGCCTAGCGGTTACGAGCAGTACTTC. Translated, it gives CASSQAWFGPSGYEQYF.

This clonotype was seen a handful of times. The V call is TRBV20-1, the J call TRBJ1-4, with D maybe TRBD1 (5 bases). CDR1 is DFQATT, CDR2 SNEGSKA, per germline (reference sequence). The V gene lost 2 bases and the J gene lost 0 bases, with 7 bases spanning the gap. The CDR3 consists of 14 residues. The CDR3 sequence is CSARRGATNEKLFF. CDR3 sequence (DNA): TGCAGTGCTAGAAGAGGGGCAACTAATGAAAAACTGTTTTTT.

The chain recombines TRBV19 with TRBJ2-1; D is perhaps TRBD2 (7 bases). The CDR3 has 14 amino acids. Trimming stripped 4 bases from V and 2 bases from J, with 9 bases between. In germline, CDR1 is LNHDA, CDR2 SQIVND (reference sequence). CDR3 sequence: CASSRGGPYNEQFF. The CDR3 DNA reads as TGTGCCAGTAGTAGGGGGGGGCCCTACAATGAGCAGTTCTTC.

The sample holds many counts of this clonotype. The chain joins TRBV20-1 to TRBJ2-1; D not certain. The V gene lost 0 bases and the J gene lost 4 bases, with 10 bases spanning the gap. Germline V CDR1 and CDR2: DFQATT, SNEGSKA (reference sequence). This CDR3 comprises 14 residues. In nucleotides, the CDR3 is TGCAGTGCTAGAGATCTAAGGAGTTACAATGAGCAGTTCTTC. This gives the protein CSARDLRSYNEQFF.

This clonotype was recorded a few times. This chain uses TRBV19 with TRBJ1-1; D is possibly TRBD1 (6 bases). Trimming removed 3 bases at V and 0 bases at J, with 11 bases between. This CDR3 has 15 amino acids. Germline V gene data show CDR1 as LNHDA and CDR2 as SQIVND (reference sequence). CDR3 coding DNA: TGTGCCAGTAGTATGGTAGGGGGAATGAACACTGAAGCTTTCTTT. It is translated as CASSMVGGMNTEAFF.

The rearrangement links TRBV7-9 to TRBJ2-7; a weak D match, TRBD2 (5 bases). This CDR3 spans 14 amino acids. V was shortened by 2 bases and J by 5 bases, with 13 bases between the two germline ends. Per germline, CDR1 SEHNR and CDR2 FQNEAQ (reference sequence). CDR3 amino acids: CASSLNGEFDEQYF. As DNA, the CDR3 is TGTGCCAGCAGCTTAAATGGGGAGTTCGACGAGCAGTACTTC.

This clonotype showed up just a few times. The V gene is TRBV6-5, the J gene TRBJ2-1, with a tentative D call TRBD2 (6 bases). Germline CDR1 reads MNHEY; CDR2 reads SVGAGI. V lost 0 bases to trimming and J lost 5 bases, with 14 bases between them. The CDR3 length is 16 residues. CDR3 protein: CASSYSTRQVDNEQFF. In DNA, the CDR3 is TGTGCCAGCAGTTACTCGACTAGGCAGGTCGACAATGAGCAGTTCTTC.

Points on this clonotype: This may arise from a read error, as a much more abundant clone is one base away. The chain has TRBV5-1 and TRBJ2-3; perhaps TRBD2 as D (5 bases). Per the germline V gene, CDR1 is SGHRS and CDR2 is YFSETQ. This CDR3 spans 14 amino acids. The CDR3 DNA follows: TGCGCCTGCAGCCTTTTGGGAGAAGGGGATACGCAGTATTTT. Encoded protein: CACSLLGEGDTQYF.

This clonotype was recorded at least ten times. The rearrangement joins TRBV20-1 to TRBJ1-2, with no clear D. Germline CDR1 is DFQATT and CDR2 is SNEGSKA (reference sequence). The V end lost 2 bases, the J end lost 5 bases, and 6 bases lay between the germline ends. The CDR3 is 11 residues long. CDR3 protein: CSARTRYGYTF. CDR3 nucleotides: TGCAGTGCTAGAACAAGATATGGCTACACCTTC.

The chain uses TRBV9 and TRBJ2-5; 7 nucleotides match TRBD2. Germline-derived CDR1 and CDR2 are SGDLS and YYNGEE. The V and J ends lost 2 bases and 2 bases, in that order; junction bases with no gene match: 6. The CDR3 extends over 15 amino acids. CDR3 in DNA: TGTGCCAGCAGCGTGAATAGCGGGCCACAAGAGACCCAGTACTTC. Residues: CASSVNSGPQETQYF.

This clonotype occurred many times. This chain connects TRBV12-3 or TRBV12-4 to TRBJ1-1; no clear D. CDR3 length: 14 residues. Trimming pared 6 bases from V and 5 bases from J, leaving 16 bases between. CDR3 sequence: CASRWGQGQTEAFF. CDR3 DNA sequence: TGTGCCAGCAGGTGGGGTCAAGGTCAAACTGAAGCTTTCTTT.

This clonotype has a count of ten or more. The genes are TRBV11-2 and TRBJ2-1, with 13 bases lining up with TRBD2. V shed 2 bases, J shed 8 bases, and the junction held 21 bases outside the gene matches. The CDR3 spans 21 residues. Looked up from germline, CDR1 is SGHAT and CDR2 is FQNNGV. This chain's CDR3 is CASSLYPWELAGGPVVDEQFF. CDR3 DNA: TGTGCCAGCAGCTTATATCCCTGGGAACTAGCGGGAGGGCCGGTCGTCGATGAGCAGTTCTTC.

The CDR3 here is CASSIQADTQYF. The CDR3 region has the DNA TGTGCCAGCAGCATTCAGGCAGATACGCAGTATTTT. The chain couples TRBV28 to TRBJ2-3; the D is unclear. Germline values: CDR1 MDHEN, CDR2 SYDVKM. The CDR3 runs to 12 residues. V was pared by 6 bases and J by 4 bases, with 8 bases between.

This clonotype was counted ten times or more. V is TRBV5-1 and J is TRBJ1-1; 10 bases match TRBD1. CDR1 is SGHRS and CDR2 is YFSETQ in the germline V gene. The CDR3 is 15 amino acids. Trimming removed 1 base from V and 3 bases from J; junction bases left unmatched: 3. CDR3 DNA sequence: TGCGCCAGCAGCTTGAGACAGGGGGCCGACACTGAAGCTTTCTTT. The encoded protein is CASSLRQGADTEAFF.

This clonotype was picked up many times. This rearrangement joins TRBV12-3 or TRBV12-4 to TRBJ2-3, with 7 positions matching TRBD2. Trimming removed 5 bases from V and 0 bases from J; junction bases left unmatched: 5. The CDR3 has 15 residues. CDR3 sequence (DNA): TGTGCCAGCAGTCGGGGGAGGGCAAGCACAGATACGCAGTATTTT. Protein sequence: CASSRGRASTDTQYF.

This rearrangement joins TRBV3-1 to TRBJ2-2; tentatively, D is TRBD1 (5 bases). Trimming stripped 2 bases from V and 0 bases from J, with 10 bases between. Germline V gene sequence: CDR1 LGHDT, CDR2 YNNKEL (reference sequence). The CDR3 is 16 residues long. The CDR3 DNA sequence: TGTGCCAGCAGCCAAAGGCGACAGCCGAACACCGGGGAGCTGTTTTTT. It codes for CASSQRRQPNTGELFF.

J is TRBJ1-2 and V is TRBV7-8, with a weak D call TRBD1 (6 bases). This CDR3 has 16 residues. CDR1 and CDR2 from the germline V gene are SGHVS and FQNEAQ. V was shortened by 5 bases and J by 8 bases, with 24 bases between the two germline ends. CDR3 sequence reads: CASSVTSGVAMLGYTF. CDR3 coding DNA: TGTGCCAGCAGCGTAACCTCAGGGGTGGCGATGCTAGGCTACACCTTC. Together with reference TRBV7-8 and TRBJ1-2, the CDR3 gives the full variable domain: GAGVSQSPRYKVAKRGQDVALRCDPISGHVSLFWYQQALGQGPEFLTYFQNEAQLDKSGLPSDRFFAERPEGSVSTLKIQRTQQEDSAVYLCASSVTSGVAMLGYTFGSGTRLTVV.

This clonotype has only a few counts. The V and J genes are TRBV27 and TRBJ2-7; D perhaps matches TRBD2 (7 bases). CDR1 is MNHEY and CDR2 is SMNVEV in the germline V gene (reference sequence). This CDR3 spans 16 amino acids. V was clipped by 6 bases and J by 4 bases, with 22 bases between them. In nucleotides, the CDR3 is TGTGCCAGCAGCTCGGGGGCTGGCGGGAGTAGTTACGAGCAGTACTTC. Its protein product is CASSSGAGGSSYEQYF.

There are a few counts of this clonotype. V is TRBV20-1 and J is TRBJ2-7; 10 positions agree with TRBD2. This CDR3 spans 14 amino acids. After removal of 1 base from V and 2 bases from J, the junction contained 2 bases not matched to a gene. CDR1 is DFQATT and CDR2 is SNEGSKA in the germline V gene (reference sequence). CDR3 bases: TGCAGTGCTAGAGGGACTAGCGGCACCTACGAGCAGTACTTC. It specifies CSARGTSGTYEQYF.

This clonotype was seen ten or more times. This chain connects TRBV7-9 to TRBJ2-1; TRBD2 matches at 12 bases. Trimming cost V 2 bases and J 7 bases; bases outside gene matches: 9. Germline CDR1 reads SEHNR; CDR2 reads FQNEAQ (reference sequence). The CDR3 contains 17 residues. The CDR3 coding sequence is TGTGCCAGCAGCTTAAGCCCAATGGGACTAGCGGGTAATGAGCAGTTCTTC. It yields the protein CASSLSPMGLAGNEQFF.

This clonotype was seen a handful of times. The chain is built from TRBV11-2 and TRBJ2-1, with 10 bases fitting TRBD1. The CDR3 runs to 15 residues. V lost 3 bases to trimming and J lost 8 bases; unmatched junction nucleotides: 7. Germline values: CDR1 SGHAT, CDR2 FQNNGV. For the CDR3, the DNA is TGTGCCAGCAGCTTTTCCGGGACAGGGGACCATGAGCAGTTCTTC. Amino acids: CASSFSGTGDHEQFF.

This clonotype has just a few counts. CDR3 in DNA: TGTGCCAGCACCCGAGGGGGTATTAGCAATCAGCCCCAGCATTTT. This codes for CASTRGGISNQPQHF. The chain combines TRBV5-5 with TRBJ1-5, with D perhaps matching TRBD1 (6 bases). The germline CDR1 and CDR2 sequences are SGHKS and YYEKEE (reference sequence). The CDR3 runs 15 residues. The ends were cut back, 6 bases at V and 0 bases at J, with 13 bases in the middle. The full variable domain, completed using reference TRBV5-5 and TRBJ1-5, is DAGVTQSPTHLIKTRGQQVTLRCSPISGHKSVSWYQQVLGQGPQFIFQYYEKEERGRGNFPDRFSARQFPNYSSELNVNALLLGDSALYLCASTRGGISNQPQHFGDGTRLSIL.

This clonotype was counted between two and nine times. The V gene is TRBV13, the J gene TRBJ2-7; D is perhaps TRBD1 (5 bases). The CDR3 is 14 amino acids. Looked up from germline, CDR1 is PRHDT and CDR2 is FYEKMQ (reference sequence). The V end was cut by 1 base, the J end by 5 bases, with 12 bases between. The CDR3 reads CASSLAVAGNEQYF. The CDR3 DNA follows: TGTGCCAGCAGCTTAGCCGTGGCAGGGAACGAGCAGTACTTC. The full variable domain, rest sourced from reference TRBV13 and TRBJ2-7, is AAGVIQSPRHLIKEKRETATLKCYPIPRHDTVYWYQQGPGQDPQFLISFYEKMQSDKGSIPDRFSAQQFSDYHSELNMSSLELGDSALYFCASSLAVAGNEQYFGPGTRLTVT.